This T cell receptor (beta chain) is drawn from a study of T cell changes during pregnancy in multiple sclerosis (dated by TCRdb to about 2019). At the level of the whole study: In women with multiple sclerosis, the researchers looked at how the T cell repertoire shifted as pregnancy progressed.

As encoded in the germline V gene, CDR1 is SGDLS while CDR2 is YYNGEE. Trimming accounts for 3 bases at V and 0 bases at J, while the number of junction bases matched to no gene is 4. From the cysteine through the phenylalanine, the CDR3 covers 16 amino acids. Only the CDR3 region is kept as DNA, spanning 48 bases read in frame from base 1. The protocol used for the library was the immunoSEQ multiplex PCR assay. TCRdb holds this immuneACCESS table with in-frame rearrangements only. Some clones are missing; in checked studies, unresolved V genes explain under half, and the rest has no known cause. Here the sample has 70,000 to 80,000 clones; around 94% occur a single time. Together, the top ten hold less than 0.65% of the sample. Of note for this clone: The antigen it binds to is not known. No much larger clone exists at a distance of one base, and base qualities are not known.

Sequences were derived from peripheral blood, sampled in the third trimester of pregnancy. Rearrangement joined TRBV9 to TRBJ1-3; the central 9 bases match TRBD1. The clonotype comes from a female donor with multiple sclerosis, enrolled in a pregnancy study. The sequenced DNA is TGTGCCAGCAGCGCCGGGACAGGGAACTCTGGAAACACCATATATTTT. Translated, it reads CASSAGTGNSGNTIYF.